The 4 T cell receptor beta chains presented below share a single source sample, sequenced in a study of CD8+ T cells in alopecia areata. The treatment is: oral pan-JAK inhibitor, 5-10 mg twice daily. As the sequencing template, cDNA was produced by extracting RNA and reverse transcribing it. Clones were read by immunoSEQ multiplex PCR, and TCRdb kept only the in-frame ones, dropping some. The sample has roughly 190,000 clones; approximately 60% are singletons. Sequences were derived from CD4+ T cells sorted from blood, sampled at week 4, from a patient treated with tofacitinib. These receptors were taken from a human donor with alopecia areata.

The V gene is TRBV7-2, the J gene TRBJ1-2; D not resolved. Trimming took off 3 bases at V and 2 bases at J, with 7 bases between the two ends. The CDR3 has 13 amino acids. Germline loops: CDR1 SGHTA, CDR2 FQGNSA. Here the CDR3 reads CASSFLTNYGYTF. CDR3 coding DNA: TGTGCCAGCAGCTTCCTGACAAACTATGGCTACACCTTC.

This rearrangement joins TRBV29-1 to TRBJ2-3, with D possibly matching TRBD1 (6 bases). Trimming removed 7 bases at V and 6 bases at J, with 20 bases between. The germline CDR1 and CDR2 sequences are SQVTM and ANQGSEA. The CDR3 spans 14 residues. The CDR3: CSEQTGQTSDTQYF. In DNA, the CDR3 is TGCAGCGAGCAGACAGGACAGACGTCTGATACGCAGTATTTT.

The CDR3 region is CASPPTQGALYEQYF. CDR3 coding DNA: TGTGCCAGCCCTCCGACACAGGGGGCCCTCTACGAGCAGTACTTC. The gene calls are TRBV6-1 and TRBJ2-7, with 9 bases aligning to TRBD1. Germline V lookup: CDR1 MNHNS, CDR2 SASEGT. The CDR3 covers 15 residues. V was clipped by 8 bases and J by 3 bases; unmatched bases: 11.

This chain links TRBV18 with TRBJ2-3; tentative D call: TRBD2 (6 bases). The ends were cut back, 2 bases at V and 8 bases at J, with 11 bases in the middle. Germline CDR1 KGHSH, CDR2 LQKENI. The CDR3 sequence is 13 residues long. The CDR3 region has the DNA TGTGCCAGCTCACCAGGGGGGAGGCCTACGCAGTATTTT. Translated, it gives CASSPGGRPTQYF.